This TCR beta chain was sequenced during a study of cytomegalovirus exposure and HLA in healthy donors. Study findings and constraints: Sequence variants that were highly shared formed a cluster that was likely a sequencing artifact. Reports indicated that the classifier achieved high specificity and sensitivity in diagnosing cytomegalovirus status.

Notes on this clone: Its antigen remains unknown.

PCR used 60 Vbeta primers and 13 Jbeta primers. The data were produced by immunoSEQ multiplex PCR, yet TCRdb's version contains in-frame clones alone and is incomplete. The sample has some 200,000 clones; around 86% are singletons. The germline CDR1 and CDR2 sequences are MDHEN and SYDVKM. The CDR3 is 14 amino acids. Trimming shortened V by 4 bases and J by 5 bases, and 14 bases separated the two germline ends. The sample consisted of PBMCs. This receptor was identified in a woman younger than 35 in good health and CMV-seronegative. The chain recombines TRBV28 with TRBJ2-5; D perhaps matches TRBD1 (5 bases). The CDR3 protein is CASSSTELRETQYF. For the CDR3, the DNA is TGTGCCAGCAGTTCGACAGAGCTTCGGGAGACCCAGTACTTC.